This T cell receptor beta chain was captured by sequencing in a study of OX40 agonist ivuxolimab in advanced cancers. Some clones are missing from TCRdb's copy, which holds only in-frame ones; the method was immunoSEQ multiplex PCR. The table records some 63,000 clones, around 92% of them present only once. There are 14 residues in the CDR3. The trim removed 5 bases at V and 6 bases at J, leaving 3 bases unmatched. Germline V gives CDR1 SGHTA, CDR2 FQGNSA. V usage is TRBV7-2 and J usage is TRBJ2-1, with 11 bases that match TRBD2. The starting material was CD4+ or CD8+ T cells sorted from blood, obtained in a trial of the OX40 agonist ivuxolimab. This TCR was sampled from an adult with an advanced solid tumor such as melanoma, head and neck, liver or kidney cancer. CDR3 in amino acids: CASSDTSGSNEQFF. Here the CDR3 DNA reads TGTGCCAGCAGCGATACTAGCGGGAGCAATGAGCAGTTCTTC.